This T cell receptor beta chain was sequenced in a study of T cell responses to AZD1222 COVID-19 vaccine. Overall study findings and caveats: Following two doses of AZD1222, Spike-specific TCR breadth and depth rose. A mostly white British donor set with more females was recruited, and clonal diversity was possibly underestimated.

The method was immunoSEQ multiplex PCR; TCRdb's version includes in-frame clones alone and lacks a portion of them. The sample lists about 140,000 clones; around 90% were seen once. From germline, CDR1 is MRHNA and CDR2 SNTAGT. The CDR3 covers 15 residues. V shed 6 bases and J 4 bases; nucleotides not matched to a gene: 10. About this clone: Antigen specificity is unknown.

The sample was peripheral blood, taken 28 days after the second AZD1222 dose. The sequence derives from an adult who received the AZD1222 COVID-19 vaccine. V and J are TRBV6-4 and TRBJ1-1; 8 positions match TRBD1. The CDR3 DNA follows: TGTGCCAGCAGAGCTGGACAGGGTCGGGGCACTGAAGCTTTCTTT. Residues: CASRAGQGRGTEAFF.